This record looks at one T cell receptor beta chain sequence and its context. The CDR3 extends over 13 amino acids. CDR1 and CDR2 (germline): GTSNPN, SVGIG (reference sequence). The ends were cut back, 1 base at V and 0 bases at J, with 6 bases in the middle. This sample is drawn from a study of blood T cell repertoires in COVID-19. The overall study: There were acute and convalescent COVID-19 samples, and they came from the United States, Italy and Spain.

Method: immunoSEQ multiplex PCR; TCRdb's copy keeps in-frame clones and lacks some. The sample comprises fewer than 500,000 clones, 85% to 90% of which are singletons, and more than 4% rests with the top ten. V usage is TRBV30 and J usage is TRBJ1-1; no definite D call. Sequencing was carried out using peripheral blood. The receptor comes from a woman in her twenties or thirties with acute or convalescent COVID-19. CDR3 nucleotides: TGTGCCTGGAGTGGTCTTATGAACACTGAAGCTTTCTTT. Amino acids: CAWSGLMNTEAFF.